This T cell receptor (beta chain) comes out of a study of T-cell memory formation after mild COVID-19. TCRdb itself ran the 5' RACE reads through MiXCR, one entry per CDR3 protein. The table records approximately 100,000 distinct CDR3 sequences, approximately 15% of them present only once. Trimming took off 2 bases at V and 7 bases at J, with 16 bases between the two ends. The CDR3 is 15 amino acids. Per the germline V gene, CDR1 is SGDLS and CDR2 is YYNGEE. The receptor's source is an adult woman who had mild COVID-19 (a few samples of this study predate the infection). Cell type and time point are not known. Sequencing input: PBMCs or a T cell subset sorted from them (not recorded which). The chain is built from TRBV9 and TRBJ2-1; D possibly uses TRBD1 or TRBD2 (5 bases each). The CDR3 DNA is TGTGCCAGCAGCGTTTCTAGCTGGGGCAGGAATGAGCAGTTCTTC. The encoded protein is CASSVSSWGRNEQFF.